Each of the 17 T cell receptor beta chains below was sequenced from the same sample in a study of T cells in localized non-small cell lung cancer. Generated by immunoSEQ multiplex PCR, the TCRdb table keeps only in-frame clones and is missing some. The sample contains roughly 18,000 clones, around 81% of which appear only once. Sequencing used peripheral blood, obtained before any cancer treatment. Receptors originate from a female donor at least 60 years old with stage I lung adenocarcinoma.

The chain couples TRBV29-1 to TRBJ2-5; 9 nucleotides agree with TRBD2. Germline assignment: CDR1 SQVTM and CDR2 ANQGSEA. J lost 5 bases, V lost 7 bases, and 11 bases had no gene match. The CDR3 has 14 amino acids. The CDR3 sequence: CSAPALAGGETQYF. CDR3 bases: TGCAGCGCTCCCGCGTTGGCGGGAGGGGAGACCCAGTACTTC.

This chain joins TRBV4-1 and TRBJ2-7, with D uncertain. The CDR3 runs 15 residues. The V gene's germline CDR1 is MGHRA and CDR2 YSYEKL. V gave up 1 base and J gave up 6 bases, with 16 bases separating them. The CDR3 nucleotides read TGCGCCAGCAGCCAAGCGAGTTTCCTTCGGTCCGAGCAGTACTTC. It encodes CASSQASFLRSEQYF.

V usage is TRBV18 and J usage is TRBJ1-1, with a tentative D call TRBD1 (5 bases). The germline CDR1 and CDR2 sequences are KGHSH and LQKENI. With 2 bases removed from V and 8 bases from J, the gap between germline ends came to 12 bases. The CDR3 consists of 13 residues. The CDR3 DNA reads as TGTGCCAGCTCACCATTGGAGGGGAGGGAAGCTTTCTTT. Its protein product is CASSPLEGREAFF.

The chain combines TRBV18 with TRBJ1-1; maybe TRBD1 (6 bases). The CDR3 sequence is 13 residues long. CDR1 is KGHSH, CDR2 LQKENI, per germline. Trimming pared 8 bases from V and 5 bases from J, leaving 15 bases between. In nucleotides, the CDR3 is TGTGCCAGCCAGCTTACAGGGAGTACTGAAGCTTTCTTT. Translation gives CASQLTGSTEAFF.

The genes are TRBV30 and TRBJ2-5, with a weak D call TRBD1 (6 bases). Between the trimmed V and J ends, which lost 5 bases and 2 bases, there was a span of 12 bases. The CDR3 totals 13 residues. CDR1 is GTSNPN, CDR2 SVGIG, per germline (reference sequence). The CDR3, as DNA: TGTGCCTGGGTAATGGGGGCACAAGAGACCCAGTACTTC. Protein sequence: CAWVMGAQETQYF.

The CDR3 loop is CASSQVPDRANEKLFF. CDR3 in DNA: TGCGCCAGCAGCCAAGTTCCGGACAGGGCCAATGAAAAACTGTTTTTT. This rearrangement joins TRBV4-1 to TRBJ1-4; 8 bases agree with TRBD1. This CDR3 has 16 amino acids. Germline loops: CDR1 MGHRA, CDR2 YSYEKL. Germline trimming cut 1 base from V and 5 bases from J; bases unmatched to any gene: 6.

The V gene is TRBV5-5, the J gene TRBJ2-1; tentatively, D is TRBD2 (5 bases). The CDR3 covers 15 residues. Germline loops: CDR1 SGHKS, CDR2 YYEKEE (reference sequence). The germline V and J ends were trimmed by 0 bases and 2 bases, with 9 bases remaining between them. CDR3 protein: CASSLGGYTYNEQFF. CDR3 nucleotides: TGTGCCAGCAGCTTGGGAGGGTACACCTACAATGAGCAGTTCTTC.

The rearrangement links TRBV6-5 to TRBJ2-2; unclear D gene. The V end lost 7 bases, the J end lost 5 bases, and 11 bases lay between the germline ends. Germline lookup yields CDR1 MNHEY and CDR2 SVGAGI. There are 13 residues in the CDR3. The CDR3 nucleotides read TGTGCCAGCACGTTCTACGCGACCGGGGAGCTGTTTTTT. This sequence encodes CASTFYATGELFF.

This clone was observed a few times. V is TRBV6-1 and J is TRBJ1-6; D is unclear. The length of the CDR3 is 11 residues. Germline loops: CDR1 MNHNS, CDR2 SASEGT. Trimming removed 3 bases at V and 12 bases at J, with 6 bases between. This CDR3 reads CASSELGPLHF. Written as DNA, the CDR3 is TGTGCCAGCAGTGAGCTTGGACCCCTCCACTTT.

The V gene is TRBV6-5, the J gene TRBJ1-2; D is ambiguous. Trimming removed 5 bases at V and 6 bases at J, with 13 bases between. Germline V gene data show CDR1 as MNHEY and CDR2 as SVGAGI. The CDR3 consists of 13 residues. The CDR3 protein is CASSPGPQHGYTF. The CDR3 coding sequence is TGTGCCAGCAGTCCCGGCCCCCAACATGGCTACACCTTC.

The J gene is TRBJ1-5, the V gene TRBV2; no clear D. This CDR3 region has 14 residues. CDR1 SNHLY and CDR2 FYNNEI come from the germline V gene. V lost 7 bases, J lost 6 bases, and 16 bases lay in between. The CDR3 DNA sequence: TGTGCCAGCAAAGAGCATGAAACGCGTCAGCCCCAGCATTTT. Its protein product is CASKEHETRQPQHF. Filled out from reference TRBV2 and TRBJ1-5, the complete variable domain reads EPEVTQTPSHQVTQMGQEVILRCVPISNHLYFYWYRQILGQKVEFLVSFYNNEISEKSEIFDDQFSVERPDGSNFTLKIRSTKLEDSAMYFCASKEHETRQPQHFGDGTRLSIL.

This clone was seen only once. This chain's CDR3 is CASSFSGLNGGYTF. CDR3 DNA: TGTGCCAGCAGCTTCTCGGGACTAAACGGGGGCTACACCTTC. The rearrangement links TRBV7-2 to TRBJ1-2, with D perhaps matching TRBD1 (5 bases). The CDR3 is 14 amino acids. Germline assignment: CDR1 SGHTA and CDR2 FQGNSA. Trimming removed 3 bases from V and 8 bases from J, with 16 bases in between.

The V call is TRBV4-3, the J call TRBJ2-3; 13 bases match TRBD2. Germline CDR1 LGHNA, CDR2 YSLEER. The CDR3 contains 17 residues. V trimming: 3 bases; J trimming: 3 bases; junction bases outside the gene matches: 6. DNA for the CDR3: TGCGCCAGCAGCCATGCTACTAGCGGGGGGGGGACAGATACGCAGTATTTT. Encoded protein: CASSHATSGGGTDTQYF.

The chain employs TRBV5-1 and TRBJ2-1; D possibly corresponds to TRBD1 (6 bases). Per the germline V gene, CDR1 is SGHRS and CDR2 is YFSETQ. CDR3 length: 13 residues. The germline V and J ends were trimmed by 0 bases and 10 bases, with 11 bases remaining between them. CDR3: CASSLGQQGEQFF. Written as DNA, the CDR3 is TGCGCCAGCAGCTTGGGCCAACAGGGCGAGCAGTTCTTC. Full variable domain (remainder filled in from reference TRBV5-1 and TRBJ2-1): KAGVTQTPRYLIKTRGQQVTLSCSPISGHRSVSWYQQTPGQGLQFLFEYFSETQRNKGNFPGRFSGRQFSNSRSEMNVSTLELGDSALYLCASSLGQQGEQFFGPGTRLTVL.

This clone was seen a few times. The chain carries TRBV19 and TRBJ1-2; perhaps TRBD1 as D (6 bases). V dropped 2 bases and J dropped 8 bases, with 18 bases sitting between them. The CDR3 consists of 15 residues. Germline CDR1 LNHDA, CDR2 SQIVND (reference sequence). CDR3 nucleotide sequence: TGTGCCAGTAGTATACAGACAGGACGGGGCGACGGCTACACCTTC. It is translated as CASSIQTGRGDGYTF.

This chain connects TRBV7-2 to TRBJ1-1; D perhaps matches TRBD1 (5 bases). The CDR3 spans 13 residues. Trimming stripped 5 bases from V and 1 base from J, with 8 bases between. Germline V lookup: CDR1 SGHTA, CDR2 FQGNSA. The CDR3: CASSLGANTEAFF. The CDR3 DNA is TGTGCCAGCAGCCTAGGGGCGAACACTGAAGCTTTCTTT.

CDR3 region: CASSFGTQTDTQYF. CDR3 nucleotide sequence: TGTGCCAGCAGCTTTGGAACTCAGACAGATACGCAGTATTTT. The chain is built from TRBV7-2 and TRBJ2-3; D not resolved. The V gene's germline CDR1 is SGHTA and CDR2 FQGNSA. V lost 3 bases and J lost 3, with 10 bases in between. This CDR3 comprises 14 residues.